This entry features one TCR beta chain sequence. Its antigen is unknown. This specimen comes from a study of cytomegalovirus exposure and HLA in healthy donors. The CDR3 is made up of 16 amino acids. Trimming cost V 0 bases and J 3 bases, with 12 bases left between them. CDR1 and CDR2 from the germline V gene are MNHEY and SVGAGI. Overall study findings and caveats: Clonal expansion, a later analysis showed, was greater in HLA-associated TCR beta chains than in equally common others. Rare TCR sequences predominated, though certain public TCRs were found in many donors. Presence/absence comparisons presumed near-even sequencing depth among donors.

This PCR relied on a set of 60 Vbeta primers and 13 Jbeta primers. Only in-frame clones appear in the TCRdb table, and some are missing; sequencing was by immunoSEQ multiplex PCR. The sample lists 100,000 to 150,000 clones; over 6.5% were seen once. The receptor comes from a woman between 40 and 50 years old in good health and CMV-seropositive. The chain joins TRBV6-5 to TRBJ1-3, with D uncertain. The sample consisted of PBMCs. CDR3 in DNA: TGTGCCAGCAGTTACTCCTCGCGACTTCGTGGAAACACCATATATTTT. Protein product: CASSYSSRLRGNTIYF.